One sample yielded the 30 T cell receptor beta chains listed below, sequenced in a study of blood T cell repertoires in COVID-19. The data were produced by immunoSEQ multiplex PCR, yet TCRdb's version contains in-frame clones alone and is incomplete. Of around 230,000 clones listed, 87% are singletons. Sequenced material: peripheral blood. These receptor sequences come from a man aged 55 to 70 who had recovered from COVID-19.

This chain uses TRBV5-1 with TRBJ2-7, with 12 bases identical to TRBD2. V trimming: 3 bases; J trimming: 7 bases; junction bases outside the gene matches: 8. The CDR3 totals 15 residues. Germline CDR1 and CDR2: SGHRS and YFSETQ. This chain's CDR3 is CASSSSSGGAKEQYF. CDR3 DNA: TGCGCCAGCAGCTCGTCTAGCGGGGGGGCCAAGGAGCAGTACTTC.

V gene TRBV7-9 combines with J gene TRBJ2-1, with 10 bases aligning to TRBD2. This CDR3 spans 16 amino acids. The germline V gene has CDR1 SEHNR and CDR2 FQNEAQ (reference sequence). With 4 bases clipped from V and 4 bases from J, the junction kept 7 bases outside the gene matches. DNA of the CDR3: TGTGCCAGCAGCTCCAGACTAGCGGGTTATTACAATGAGCAGTTCTTC. Protein sequence: CASSSRLAGYYNEQFF.

The rearrangement links TRBV7-9 to TRBJ1-2; unclear D gene. V lost 0 bases and J lost 2, with 13 bases in between. The CDR3 is made up of 16 amino acids. The V gene's germline CDR1 is SEHNR and CDR2 FQNEAQ (reference sequence). The CDR3 region has the DNA TGTGCCAGCAGCTTAGCGCTCACAGAAACGAACTATGGCTACACCTTC. As protein: CASSLALTETNYGYTF. The entire variable domain, with the rest obtained from reference TRBV7-9 and TRBJ1-2, is as follows: DTGVSQNPRHKITKRGQNVTFRCDPISEHNRLYWYRQTLGQGPEFLTYFQNEAQLEKSRLLSDRFSAERPKGSFSTLEIQRTEQGDSAMYLCASSLALTETNYGYTFGSGTRLTVV.

The chain links TRBV7-6 to TRBJ2-3; 11 bases are a match to TRBD1. Germline-derived CDR1 and CDR2 are SGHVS and FNYEAQ. With 3 bases clipped from V and 0 bases from J, the junction kept 2 bases outside the gene matches. This CDR3 spans 16 amino acids. This CDR3 is CASSLGTGGSTDTQYF. CDR3 in DNA: TGTGCCAGCAGCTTGGGGACAGGGGGGAGCACAGATACGCAGTATTTT.

V is TRBV3-1 (or the pseudogene TRBV3-2) and J is TRBJ1-4; possibly TRBD1 for D (5 bases). This CDR3 has 15 residues. The germline V gene encodes CDR1 LGHDT and CDR2 YNNKEL (reference sequence). V lost 5 bases, J lost 6 bases, and 16 bases lay in between. The CDR3 DNA sequence: TGTGCCAGCAGCGCCCGGGGAGGGGCAGATGAAAAACTGTTTTTT. Residues: CASSARGGADEKLFF.

The CDR3 loop is CASIVTATEAFF. As DNA, the CDR3 is TGTGCCAGCATCGTGACAGCCACTGAAGCTTTCTTT. The chain is built from TRBV6-5 and TRBJ1-1, with a tentative D call TRBD1 (5 bases). V was pared by 7 bases and J by 4 bases, with 10 bases between. The CDR3 totals 12 residues. CDR1 is MNHEY, CDR2 SVGAGI, per germline.

This rearrangement joins TRBV7-2 to TRBJ2-5; 11 nucleotides match TRBD1. With 7 bases clipped from V and 5 bases from J, the junction kept 9 bases outside the gene matches. Germline-derived CDR1 and CDR2 are SGHTA and FQGNSA. The CDR3 length is 15 residues. DNA of the CDR3: TGTGCCAGCATCGCCGGGACAGGGGGGGAGGAGACCCAGTACTTC. Its protein product is CASIAGTGGEETQYF.

The rearrangement links TRBV5-7 to TRBJ1-5, with D hard to call. TRBV5-7 carries the ORF label, with uncertain function. The CDR3 is 15 amino acids. The V gene lost 4 bases and the J gene lost 1 base, with 12 bases spanning the gap. CDR3 DNA sequence: TGTGCCAGCAGCCTAAAGAGAGGGAGCAATCAGCCCCAGCATTTT. It is translated as CASSLKRGSNQPQHF.

The J gene is TRBJ2-3, the V gene TRBV20-1, with D unclear. The CDR3 spans 11 residues. The ends were cut back, 0 bases at V and 8 bases at J, with 6 bases in the middle. Looked up from germline, CDR1 is DFQATT and CDR2 is SNEGSKA (reference sequence). CDR3 residues: CSARDGLTQYF. In DNA form, the CDR3 reads TGCAGTGCTAGAGATGGGCTTACGCAGTATTTT.

This clone has only a few counts. The chain combines TRBV2 with TRBJ1-2; D is unresolved. V was pared by 7 bases and J by 7 bases, with 10 bases between. Germline V CDR1 and CDR2: SNHLY, FYNNEI. The CDR3 has 11 amino acids. The CDR3 protein is CASMRISGYTF. The DNA for the CDR3 is TGTGCCAGCATGAGGATCTCTGGCTACACCTTC.

The J gene is TRBJ1-4, the V gene TRBV3-1 (or the pseudogene TRBV3-2); 7 positions match TRBD1. Germline assignment: CDR1 LGHDT and CDR2 YNNKEL (reference sequence). The trim removed 4 bases at V and 0 bases at J, leaving 17 bases unmatched. The CDR3 is made up of 20 amino acids. The CDR3 DNA reads TGTGCCAGCAGCCGGACTTCCGGGACAGAATTCCCGGCAACTAATGAAAAACTGTTTTTT. Amino acids: CASSRTSGTEFPATNEKLFF.

The rearrangement links TRBV4-2 to TRBJ2-1; weak D call: TRBD2 (6 bases). The CDR3 contains 18 residues. The V end was cut by 1 base, the J end by 2 bases, with 18 bases between. Germline V lookup: CDR1 LGHNA, CDR2 YNFKEQ. CDR3 amino acids: CASSQGRFGDLPYNEQFF. The CDR3 region has the DNA TGTGCCAGCAGCCAAGGACGGTTTGGGGACTTGCCCTACAATGAGCAGTTCTTC.

The gene calls are TRBV4-1 and TRBJ1-2; 7 bases are shared with TRBD1. Losses at the gene ends were 4 bases for V and 3 bases for J; bases not matched to a gene: 14. The CDR3 extends over 17 amino acids. Germline CDR1 MGHRA, CDR2 YSYEKL. The CDR3, as DNA: TGCGCCAGCAGCCCGACCCAGGCCCAGGGGGAATACTATGGCTACACCTTC. This sequence encodes CASSPTQAQGEYYGYTF.

The CDR3 DNA sequence: TGTGCCAGCAGTGAAGCAGGCAGGGCTAGCACAGATACGCAGTATTTT. It codes for CASSEAGRASTDTQYF. The V call is TRBV6-1, the J call TRBJ2-3, with D maybe TRBD1 (5 bases). The CDR3 sequence is 16 residues long. Trimming left V 0 bases short and J 0 bases short, with 10 bases between. Germline lookup yields CDR1 MNHNS and CDR2 SASEGT.

The CDR3 spells CASSLVPGQNTGELFF. CDR3 in DNA: TGTGCCAGCAGCTTAGTTCCCGGACAGAACACCGGGGAGCTGTTTTTT. The chain couples TRBV11-2 to TRBJ2-2, with D maybe TRBD1 (5 bases). The CDR3 covers 16 residues. Trimming removed 1 base at V and 1 base at J, with 10 bases between. Per the germline V gene, CDR1 is SGHAT and CDR2 is FQNNGV. Variable domain in full (rest from reference TRBV11-2 and TRBJ2-2): EAGVAQSPRYKIIEKRQSVAFWCNPISGHATLYWYQQILGQGPKLLIQFQNNGVVDDSQLPKDRFSAERLKGVDSTLKIQPAKLEDSAVYLCASSLVPGQNTGELFFGEGSRLTVL.

The chain couples TRBV9 to TRBJ1-2; D uncertain. Germline CDR1 reads SGDLS; CDR2 reads YYNGEE. Between the trimmed V and J ends, which lost 4 bases and 4 bases, there was a span of 11 bases. This CDR3 is 13 amino acids long. The CDR3 protein is CASSTRNSYGYTF. CDR3 DNA: TGTGCCAGCAGCACCAGGAACTCCTATGGCTACACCTTC. Variable domain in full (rest from reference TRBV9 and TRBJ1-2): DSGVTQTPKHLITATGQRVTLRCSPRSGDLSVYWYQQSLDQGLQFLIQYYNGEERAKGNILERFSAQQFPDLHSELNLSSLELGDSALYFCASSTRNSYGYTFGSGTRLTVV.

The rearrangement joins TRBV6-6 to TRBJ2-2, with TRBD2 matching over 15 bases. V lost 5 bases, J lost 4 bases, and 11 bases stayed unmatched. The CDR3 contains 19 residues. CDR1 MNHNY and CDR2 SVGAGI come from the germline V gene (reference sequence). The DNA for the CDR3 is TGTGCCAGCAGTCCACGGGGACTAGCGGGGGGTTTGAGCACCGGGGAGCTGTTTTTT. This translates into CASSPRGLAGGLSTGELFF.

The rearrangement links TRBV5-6 to TRBJ1-2; TRBD1 aligns across 8 bases. Germline V gene data show CDR1 as SGHDT and CDR2 as YYEEEE. The V gene end was trimmed by 1 base and the J gene end by 4 bases; junction bases not matched to a gene: 6. The CDR3 spans 15 residues. CDR3 sequence (DNA): TGTGCCAGCAGCTTGTCGGACAGGGTGGTCTATGGCTACACCTTC. It encodes CASSLSDRVVYGYTF. The full variable domain, in which reference TRBV5-6 and TRBJ1-2 provide the parts outside the CDR3, is DAGVTQSPTHLIKTRGQQVTLRCSPKSGHDTVSWYQQALGQGPQFIFQYYEEEERQRGNFPDRFSGHQFPNYSSELNVNALLLGDSALYLCASSLSDRVVYGYTFGSGTRLTVV.

The chain couples TRBV18 to TRBJ1-4; the D gene is possibly TRBD1 (6 bases). Germline V gene lookup returns CDR1 KGHSH and CDR2 LQKENI. The germline V and J ends were trimmed by 3 bases and 8 bases, with 16 bases remaining between them. The CDR3 sequence is 15 residues long. Here the CDR3 DNA reads TGTGCCAGCTCACCGATGACACAGGGCCCCGAAAAACTGTTTTTT. Translated, it gives CASSPMTQGPEKLFF.

The J gene is TRBJ1-1, the V gene TRBV5-1; TRBD1 is a possible D gene (6 bases). From germline, CDR1 is SGHRS and CDR2 YFSETQ. This CDR3 has 16 residues. V was trimmed by 0 bases and J by 2 bases, leaving 14 bases between them. The CDR3 sequence is CASSLGQASSNTEAFF. Here the CDR3 DNA reads TGCGCCAGCAGCTTGGGACAGGCATCTAGTAACACTGAAGCTTTCTTT. Together with reference TRBV5-1 and TRBJ1-1, the CDR3 gives the full variable domain: KAGVTQTPRYLIKTRGQQVTLSCSPISGHRSVSWYQQTPGQGLQFLFEYFSETQRNKGNFPGRFSGRQFSNSRSEMNVSTLELGDSALYLCASSLGQASSNTEAFFGQGTRLTVV.

This sequence joins TRBV27 and TRBJ1-5; maybe TRBD1 (6 bases). Trimming removed 2 bases at V and 6 bases at J, with 11 bases between. In germline, CDR1 is MNHEY, CDR2 SMNVEV (reference sequence). This CDR3 contains 14 residues. The CDR3 loop reads CASSLTGYGQPQHF. CDR3 sequence (DNA): TGTGCCAGCAGTTTAACAGGGTATGGTCAGCCCCAGCATTTT.

V is TRBV30 and J is TRBJ2-2, with D maybe TRBD1 (6 bases). This CDR3 is built from 13 residues. Germline CDR1 GTSNPN, CDR2 SVGIG (reference sequence). The germline V and J ends were trimmed by 1 base and 9 bases, with 12 bases remaining between them. This chain's CDR3 is CAWSEGDGRELFF. The CDR3 DNA is TGTGCCTGGAGTGAGGGGGACGGGAGGGAGCTGTTTTTT.

The rearrangement links TRBV5-4 to TRBJ2-7, with 10 positions matching TRBD1. Trimming removed 5 bases from V and 7 bases from J; junction bases left unmatched: 9. The CDR3 spans 14 residues. Germline CDR1 is SGHNT and CDR2 is YYREEE (reference sequence). The chain's CDR3 is CASSKTGGAGEQYF. For the CDR3, the DNA is TGTGCCAGCAGTAAGACAGGGGGCGCGGGGGAGCAGTACTTC.

V is TRBV6-1 and J is TRBJ1-5; D gene ambiguous. Per the germline V gene, CDR1 is MNHNS and CDR2 is SASEGT. V dropped 1 base and J dropped 7 bases, with 8 bases sitting between them. This CDR3 has 13 amino acids. CDR3 in DNA: TGTGCCAGCAGTGAAGGGACTGGGCAGCCCCAGCATTTT. As protein: CASSEGTGQPQHF.

Written as DNA, the CDR3 is TGTGCCAGTAGTATAGGTCGGACAGCTAACTATGGCTACACCTTC. As protein: CASSIGRTANYGYTF. The chain joins TRBV19 to TRBJ1-2; D is possibly TRBD1 (6 bases). V was trimmed by 1 base and J by 0 bases, leaving 9 bases between them. Germline CDR1 reads LNHDA; CDR2 reads SQIVND (reference sequence). The CDR3 is made up of 15 amino acids.

This chain connects TRBV4-2 to TRBJ1-2; D unclear. The CDR3 loop spans 12 amino acids. V lost 1 base, J lost 7 bases, and 7 bases lay in between. Germline loops: CDR1 LGHNA, CDR2 YNFKEQ. CDR3 sequence reads: CASSQGGSGYTF. CDR3 sequence (DNA): TGTGCCAGCAGCCAAGGAGGTAGTGGCTACACCTTC.

The V and J genes are TRBV24-1 and TRBJ1-4; D is uncertain. The germline V and J ends were trimmed by 7 bases and 8 bases, with 10 bases remaining between them. Looked up from germline, CDR1 is KGHDR and CDR2 is SFDVKD. This CDR3 has 12 residues. CDR3 region: CATSRFGEKLFF. For the CDR3, the DNA is TGTGCCACCAGCCGGTTCGGGGAAAAACTGTTTTTT.

This clone came up once. The chain has TRBV2 and TRBJ1-1; D ambiguous. V lost 6 bases, J lost 1 base, and 9 bases lay in between. CDR3 size: 13 residues. Germline lookup yields CDR1 SNHLY and CDR2 FYNNEI. The CDR3 spells CASSLTRNTEAFF. The DNA of the CDR3 is TGTGCCAGCAGCCTTACTAGGAACACTGAAGCTTTCTTT. The full variable domain, completed using reference TRBV2 and TRBJ1-1, is EPEVTQTPSHQVTQMGQEVILRCVPISNHLYFYWYRQILGQKVEFLVSFYNNEISEKSEIFDDQFSVERPDGSNFTLKIRSTKLEDSAMYFCASSLTRNTEAFFGQGTRLTVV.

The chain is built from TRBV18 and TRBJ1-5, with a possible D match to TRBD1 (5 bases). The CDR3 spans 14 residues. CDR1 and CDR2 (germline): KGHSH, LQKENI. Deletions cut 1 base from V and 4 bases from J, with 8 bases between. DNA for the CDR3: TGTGCCAGCTCACCACAATCAGGGAATCAGCCCCAGCATTTT. It encodes CASSPQSGNQPQHF.

This clone was counted between two and nine times. The chain combines TRBV3-1 (or the pseudogene TRBV3-2) with TRBJ1-6; 10 bases align to TRBD1. Germline V gene lookup returns CDR1 LGHDT and CDR2 YNNKEL (reference sequence). With 4 bases clipped from V and 8 bases from J, the junction kept 2 bases outside the gene matches. The CDR3 sequence is 14 residues long. Written as DNA, the CDR3 is TGTGCCAGCAGCCGGGGGACAGGGGATTCACCCCTCCACTTT. Translating it yields CASSRGTGDSPLHF.